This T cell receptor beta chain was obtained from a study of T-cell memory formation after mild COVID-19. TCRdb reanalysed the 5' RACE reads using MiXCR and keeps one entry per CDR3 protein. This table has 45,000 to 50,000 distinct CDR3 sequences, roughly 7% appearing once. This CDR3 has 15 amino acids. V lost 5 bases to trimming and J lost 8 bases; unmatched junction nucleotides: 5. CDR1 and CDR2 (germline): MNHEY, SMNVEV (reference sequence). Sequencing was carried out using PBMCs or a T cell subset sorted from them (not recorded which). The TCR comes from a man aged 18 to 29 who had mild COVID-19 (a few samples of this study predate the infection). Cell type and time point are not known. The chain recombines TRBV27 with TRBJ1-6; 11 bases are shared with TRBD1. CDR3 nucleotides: TGTGCCAGCAGTGCCGGACAGGGGGCTTATTCACCCCTCCACTTT. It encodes CASSAGQGAYSPLHF.